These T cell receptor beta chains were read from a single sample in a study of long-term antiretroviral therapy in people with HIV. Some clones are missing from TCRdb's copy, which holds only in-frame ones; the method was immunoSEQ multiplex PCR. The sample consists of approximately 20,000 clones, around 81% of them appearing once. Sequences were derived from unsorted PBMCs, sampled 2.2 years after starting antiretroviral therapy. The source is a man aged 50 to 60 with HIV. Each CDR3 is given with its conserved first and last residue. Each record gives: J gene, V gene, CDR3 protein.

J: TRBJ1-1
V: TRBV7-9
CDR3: CASSPGDRGLGEAFF

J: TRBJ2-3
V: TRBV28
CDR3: CASSLTRLGVGTQYF

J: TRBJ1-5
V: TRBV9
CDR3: CASSVGGASNQPQHF

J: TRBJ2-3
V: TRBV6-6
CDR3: CASSFRLLEDTQYF

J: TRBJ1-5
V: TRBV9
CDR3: CASSGDGYSNQPQHF

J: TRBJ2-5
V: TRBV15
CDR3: CATSRGETQYF

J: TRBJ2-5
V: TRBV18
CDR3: CASSPLYDETQYF

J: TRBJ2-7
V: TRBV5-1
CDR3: CASSLESYEQYF

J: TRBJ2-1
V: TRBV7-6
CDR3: CASSADRDVGQFF

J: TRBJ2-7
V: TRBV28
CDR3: CASSLRAVGEQYF

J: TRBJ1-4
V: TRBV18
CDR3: CASSPGQAQLNEKLFF

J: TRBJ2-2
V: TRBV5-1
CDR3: CASSLHDRGLNTGELFF

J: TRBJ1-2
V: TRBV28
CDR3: CASREGGPRFGYTF

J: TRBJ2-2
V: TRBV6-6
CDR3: CASTPSGGTGELFF

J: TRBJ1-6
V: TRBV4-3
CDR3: CASSQGGFNSPLHF

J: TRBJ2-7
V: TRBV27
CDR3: CASRGLWGSYEQYF

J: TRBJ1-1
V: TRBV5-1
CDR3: CASSLDGQGRTEAFF

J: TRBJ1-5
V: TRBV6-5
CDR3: CAPTQAPSSNQPQHF

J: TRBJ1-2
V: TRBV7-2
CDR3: CASSRDSSYGYTF

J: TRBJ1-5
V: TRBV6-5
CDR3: CASSLRQLQPQHF

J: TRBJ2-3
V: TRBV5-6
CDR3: CASTLTREAQYF

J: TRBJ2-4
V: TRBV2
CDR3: CASRGQREGGNIQYF

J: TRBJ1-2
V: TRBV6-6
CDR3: CASSYYSTNYGYTF

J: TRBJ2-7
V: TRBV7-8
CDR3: CASSATVSYEQYF

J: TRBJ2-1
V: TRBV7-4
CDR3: CASSSAQGGRLLFYNEQFF

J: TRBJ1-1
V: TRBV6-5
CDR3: CASRVNLGQGSAFF

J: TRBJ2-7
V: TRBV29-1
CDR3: CSVSGGTKRNYEQYF

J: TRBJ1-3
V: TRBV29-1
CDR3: CSVADRAYAGNTIYF

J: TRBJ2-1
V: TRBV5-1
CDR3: CASSSQGGVREQFF

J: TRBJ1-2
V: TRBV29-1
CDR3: CSVGSGVIGGYTF

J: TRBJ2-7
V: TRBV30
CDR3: CAWSVQGYEQYF

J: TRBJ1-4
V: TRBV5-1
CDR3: CASSSLRGEKLFF